This T cell receptor beta chain was captured by sequencing in a study of cytomegalovirus exposure and HLA in healthy donors (dated by TCRdb to about 2017). A note on the overall study: According to a later analysis, the roughly 120 validation repertoires were produced on the same platform as the roughly 700 repertoires of the first cohort. The study was designed to test whether signatures of past pathogen exposure could be identified by cataloging public T cell receptors. A separate validation cohort of over a hundred different subjects was used in addition to the roughly 700-subject first cohort. The study combined high-throughput TCR immunosequencing, statistical association of individual TCRs with disease status, and machine learning to predict cytomegalovirus infection status.

Study-level results and caveats: A later analysis had no HLA typing for the validation cohort, so co-occurrence there was scored across all 120 or so repertoires. A few of the identified cytomegalovirus-associated TCR beta chains were confirmed in vitro to be specific for cytomegalovirus antigens. Of the cluster scores, approximately 95% were above 0 in a later analysis, which found that TCRs clustered in the first cohort also tended to co-occur in the 110 or so validation repertoires. Most TCR sequences were observed very rarely across donors, whereas some public TCRs were present in many individuals. The classifier was reported to diagnose cytomegalovirus status with high specificity and sensitivity in both the original cohort and the validation cohort. The study gave a list of some 150 TCR beta chains associated with cytomegalovirus. According to the authors, the approach could potentially be generalized to other disease states and immunological phenotypes.

On this clone: The antigen it recognizes is unknown. The record has no base qualities; no much larger clone is one base away.

Library method: the immunoSEQ multiplex PCR assay. Regarding the original processing steps: A statistical classification framework was built for diagnosing cytomegalovirus status from the catalog of TCR beta chain sequences. In its TCRdb copy, this immuneACCESS table keeps in-frame sequences only and misses some clones. Where compared with another copy, unresolved V genes explain less than half of these, and the others have no known cause. That table furnishes V, J and clone size, whereas the DNA furnished D and trimming. A total of under 140,000 clones appear in this sample, 85% to 90% of them only once. The top ten hold over 1.3% of the sample. The donors belonged to the validation cohort of around 120 subjects, which was separate from the roughly 680-subject first cohort. The receptor's source is a woman in her 30s in good health and CMV-seropositive. The sample comprised PBMCs.

The sequence in DNA is TGTGCCAGCAGTCGGACTAGCGGCCAAGAGACCCAGTACTTC. Its protein reads: CASSRTSGQETQYF. The sequence joins TRBV2 to TRBJ2-5; 10 junctional bases match TRBD2. There are 14 amino acids in the CDR3, from cysteine to phenylalanine inclusive. Kept here is only the CDR3 DNA, which spans 42 bases and is read in frame from base 1. CDR1 and CDR2 (SNHLY, FYNNEI) derive from the germline V gene. V has 5 bases trimmed and J has 1 base trimmed; junction bases matching no gene number 1.